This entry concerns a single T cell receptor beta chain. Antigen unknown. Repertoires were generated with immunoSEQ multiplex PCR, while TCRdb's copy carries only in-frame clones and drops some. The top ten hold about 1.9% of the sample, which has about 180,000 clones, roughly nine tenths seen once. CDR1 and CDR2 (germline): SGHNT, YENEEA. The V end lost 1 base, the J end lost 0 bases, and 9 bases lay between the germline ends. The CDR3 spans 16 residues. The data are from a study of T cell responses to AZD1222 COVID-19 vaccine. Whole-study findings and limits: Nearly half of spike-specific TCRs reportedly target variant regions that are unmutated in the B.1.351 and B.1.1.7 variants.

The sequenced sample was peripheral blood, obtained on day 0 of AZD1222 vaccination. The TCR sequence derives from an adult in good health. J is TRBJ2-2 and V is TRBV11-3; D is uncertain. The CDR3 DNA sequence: TGTGCCAGCAGCTTAGTCGCGGATACGAACACCGGGGAGCTGTTTTTT. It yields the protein CASSLVADTNTGELFF.